This T cell receptor beta chain is from a study of Ad26.COV2.S vaccination and SARS-CoV-2 variants. About the study: Each vaccinee took Ad26.COV2.S intramuscularly, once or twice 56 days apart.

The study's findings and limits: Spike-specific TCR breadth ran higher among vaccine recipients than placebo recipients. The analyses of TCR breadth and depth may have understated the size of total T cell responses.

The germline V and J ends were trimmed by 2 bases and 7 bases, with 6 bases remaining between them. The CDR3 extends over 10 amino acids. The germline V gene encodes CDR1 SQVTM and CDR2 ANQGSEA. Treatment reported: around 19 received Ad26.COV2.S at low or high dose, single or two shots; a few received placebo; per-sample allocation not given. The investigators took samples on day 63 after the first vaccine or placebo injection. Spike of the Wuhan-strain SARS-CoV-2 was expressed by an Ad26 vector, which formed the vaccine. The assay was immunoSEQ multiplex PCR, and TCRdb's table has in-frame clones only and misses some. The sample has 450,000 to 550,000 clones, 75% to 90% seen once. Worth noting for this clone: What it binds is unknown.

The material sequenced was peripheral blood, taken in a trial of Ad26.COV2.S vaccine versus placebo. V gene TRBV29-1 combines with J gene TRBJ2-7, with no clear D. The clonotype comes from a person aged 18-65 years who received the Ad26.COV2.S COVID-19 vaccine or a placebo. CDR3 in amino acids: CSVETREQYF. The CDR3 bases are TGCAGCGTTGAAACCAGGGAGCAGTACTTC.